The clone carrying this T cell receptor beta chain was seen once. Its antigen is not known. This record belongs to a study of T cells in Graves' hyperthyroidism and ophthalmopathy. At the level of the study: Staff took peripheral blood when the initial diagnosis was made, before any treatment began. Study observations and caveats: Ophthalmopathy could be told apart from stable hyperthyroidism with a 13 V-J model.

Amplification of TCR beta CDR3 regions was performed using RNA transcripts as template. The primer set for the first-round RT-PCR of the TCR CDR3 was HTBI. TCRdb reprocessed the multiplex PCR reads via MiXCR and lists one record per CDR3 protein. This table has 800,000 or so distinct CDR3 sequences, more than 30% appearing once. Uncontrolled infections, other autoimmune diseases, pregnancy or lactation led to exclusion of patients. V dropped 1 base and J dropped 7; count of bases not matched to a gene: 8. Germline loops: CDR1 SQVTM, CDR2 ANQGSEA. The CDR3 spans 15 residues. Sequenced material: blood. This sequence joins TRBV29-1 and TRBJ2-1, with 9 bases fitting TRBD1. This TCR derives from a man aged 18-30 years with Graves' hyperthyroidism. Written as DNA, the CDR3 is TGCAGCGTTGAAGGGGGCTGGACAGGGGATAATGAGCAGTTCTTC. It yields the protein CSVEGGWTGDNEQFF.